The source of this T cell receptor (beta chain) is a study of blood T cell repertoires in COVID-19. About the study: Acute and convalescent COVID-19 specimens originated in the United States, Italy and Spain. Nucleic acid was either cDNA or gDNA, and it came from T cells, B-cell-depleted T cells, or PBMCs.

This CDR3 is 15 amino acids long. Trimming removed 4 bases from V and 7 bases from J; junction bases left unmatched: 12. Germline-derived CDR1 and CDR2 are MNHEY and SVGAGI. Patients at the Seattle site were enrolled during active infection and followed longitudinally. Original methodology: Amplified reference gene primers provided the basis for estimating nucleated cell counts. Profiled with immunoSEQ multiplex PCR; TCRdb holds only in-frame clones, not every one. V, J and clone size are those of that table, while D and trimming were read from the DNA. The table records roughly 150,000 clones, roughly 93% of them present only once.

The origin of this receptor is a man aged 18-30 years with COVID-19, enrolled during active disease. The chain carries TRBV6-5 and TRBJ1-2, with TRBD1 matching over 7 bases. Source material: peripheral blood. The CDR3 DNA reads as TGTGCCAGCAGTTGCCCGCGTGACAGGGAGGTTGGCTACACCTTC. Translating gives CASSCPRDREVGYTF.